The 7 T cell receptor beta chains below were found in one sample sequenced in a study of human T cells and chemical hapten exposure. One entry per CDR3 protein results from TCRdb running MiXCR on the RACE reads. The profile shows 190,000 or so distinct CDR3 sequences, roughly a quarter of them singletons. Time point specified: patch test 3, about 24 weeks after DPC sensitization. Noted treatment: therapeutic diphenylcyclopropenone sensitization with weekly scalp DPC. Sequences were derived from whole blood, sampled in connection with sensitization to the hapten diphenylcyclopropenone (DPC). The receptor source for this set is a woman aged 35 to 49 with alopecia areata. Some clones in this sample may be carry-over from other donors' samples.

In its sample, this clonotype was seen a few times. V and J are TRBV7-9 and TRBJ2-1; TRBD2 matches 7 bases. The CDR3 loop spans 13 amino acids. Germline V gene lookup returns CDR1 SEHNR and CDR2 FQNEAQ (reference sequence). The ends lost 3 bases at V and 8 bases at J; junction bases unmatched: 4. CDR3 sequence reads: CASSFPGGYEQFF. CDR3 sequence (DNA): TGTGCCAGCAGCTTCCCGGGGGGTTATGAGCAGTTCTTC.

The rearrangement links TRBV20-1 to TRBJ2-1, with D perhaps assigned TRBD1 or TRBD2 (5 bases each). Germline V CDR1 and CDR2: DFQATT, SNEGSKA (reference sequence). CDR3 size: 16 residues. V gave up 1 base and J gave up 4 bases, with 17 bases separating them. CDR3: CSARVVRGQTYNEQFF. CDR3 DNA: TGCAGTGCTAGAGTGGTCCGGGGCCAAACTTACAATGAGCAGTTCTTC.

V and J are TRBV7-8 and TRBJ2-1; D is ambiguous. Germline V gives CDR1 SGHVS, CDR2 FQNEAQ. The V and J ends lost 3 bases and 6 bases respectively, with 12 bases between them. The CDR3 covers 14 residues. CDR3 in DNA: TGTGCCAGCAGCTTCGGGTCTATTTCCAATGAGCAGTTCTTC. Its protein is CASSFGSISNEQFF.

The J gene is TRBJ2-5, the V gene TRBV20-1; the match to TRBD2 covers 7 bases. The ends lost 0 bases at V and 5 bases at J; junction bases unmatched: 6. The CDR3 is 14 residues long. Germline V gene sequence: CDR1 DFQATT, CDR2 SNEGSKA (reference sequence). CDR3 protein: CSARETSNRETQYF. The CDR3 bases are TGCAGTGCTAGAGAGACTAGCAATCGGGAGACCCAGTACTTC.

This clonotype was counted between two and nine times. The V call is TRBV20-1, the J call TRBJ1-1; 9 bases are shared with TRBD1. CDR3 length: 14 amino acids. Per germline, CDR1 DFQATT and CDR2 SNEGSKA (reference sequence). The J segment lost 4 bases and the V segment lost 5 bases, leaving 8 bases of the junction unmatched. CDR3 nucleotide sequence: TGCAGTGCTCACCGGGACAGGGCGGTCACTGAAGCTTTCTTT. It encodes CSAHRDRAVTEAFF.

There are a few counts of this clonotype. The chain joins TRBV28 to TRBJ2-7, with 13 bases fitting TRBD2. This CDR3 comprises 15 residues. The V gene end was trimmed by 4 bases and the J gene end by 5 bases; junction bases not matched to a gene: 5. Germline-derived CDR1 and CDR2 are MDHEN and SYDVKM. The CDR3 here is CASSSGLAGYDEQYF. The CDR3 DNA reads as TGTGCCAGCAGTTCGGGACTAGCGGGATATGACGAGCAGTACTTC.

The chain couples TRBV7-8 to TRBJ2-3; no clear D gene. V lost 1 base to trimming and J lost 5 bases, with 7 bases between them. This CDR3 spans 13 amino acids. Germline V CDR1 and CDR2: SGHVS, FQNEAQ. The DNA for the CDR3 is TGTGCCAGCAGCTTAGTTCCTTTAGATACGCAGTATTTT. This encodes CASSLVPLDTQYF.